Ten or more counts support the clone carrying this T cell receptor beta chain. No antigen is known for it. These data belong to a study of T cell repertoires in cytomegalovirus infection. Study summary: Matching HLA type and CMV infection were both indicated by public TCR beta signatures. Findings and caveats of the study: Pooled public TCR beta family frequency picked out CMV carriers with the relevant HLA. The ex vivo response was dominated by HLA-C-restricted CMV-specific TCR beta clonotypes.

TCRdb recomputed calls from the reads with MiXCR, one row per CDR3 protein. Found here are 500,000 to 600,000 distinct CDR3 sequences, 16% of them singletons; the top ten hold roughly a quarter. The CDR3 loop spans 16 amino acids. Looked up from germline, CDR1 is SGHVS and CDR2 is FQNEAQ. Trimming cost V 7 bases and J 2 bases; bases outside gene matches: 10. The sample was CD8+ T cells from PBMCs. The receptor was isolated from a human donor in good health (CMV status not recorded). Some clones in this sample may be carry-over from other donors' samples. The V and J genes are TRBV7-8 and TRBJ2-3, with 9 bases that match TRBD2. The CDR3 DNA reads TGTGCCAGCACCCAGATAGCGGGGGTTGTCACAGATACGCAGTATTTT. It yields the protein CASTQIAGVVTDTQYF.